The next 4 T cell receptor beta chains were all read from a single sample in a study of tissue T cells after allogeneic stem cell transplantation (dated 2022 in TCRdb). Libraries were built with the immunoSEQ multiplex PCR assay. Held by TCRdb, this immuneACCESS table contains in-frame sequences only and omits some clones. Under half of the omission traces to an unresolved V gene where checked; the cause of the rest is unknown. The table for this sample lists about 20,000 clones; about two thirds of them were counted only once. The ten largest clones take up less than 0.8% of the sample. Specimen: spleen. The receptors here all came from a female BALB/c mouse in good health. For this strain, the MHC haplotype is H2-d.

For this clone: The gene symbols are mouse symbols. The sequenced fragment ends 1 residue before the CDR3 boundary, so the rest is inferred from the germline J gene. The chain couples TRBV5 to TRBJ2-5; D might be TRBD1 or TRBD2, each matching 5 bases. The germline gives CDR1 LGHNA, CDR2 YNLKQL (reference sequence). V lost 1 base, J lost 2 bases, and 10 bases lay in between. The length of the CDR3 is 15 residues. The CDR3 loop is CASSQVSGGQDTQYF. CDR3 DNA, as far as it was read: TGTGCCAGCAGCCAAGTCTCCGGGGGCCAAGACACCCAGTAC.

Of note for this clone: The gene names given are mouse names. The read ends 1 residue before the CDR3 terminus; that terminus is restored from the germline J gene. This chain joins TRBV5 and TRBJ1-6; TRBD1 matches 8 bases. TRBJ1-6 is given ORF status, its function remaining uncertain. With V trimmed by 1 base and J by 7 bases, 3 bases remained unmatched. The CDR3 totals 15 residues. The germline V gene has CDR1 LGHNA and CDR2 YNLKQL (reference sequence). CDR3 in amino acids: CASSQGTGKNSPLYF. CDR3 bases read: TGTGCCAGCAGCCAAGGGACAGGGAAAAATTCGCCCCTCTAC.

As for this clone: Genes and germline come from the mouse. Coverage ceases 1 residue before the CDR3 finishes, and the germline J gene fills in the end. The genes are TRBV29 and TRBJ2-5, with D maybe TRBD2 (5 bases). V was clipped by 2 bases and J by 2 bases, with 5 bases between them. The CDR3 runs 13 residues. The germline V gene has CDR1 MSHET and CDR2 SYDVDS. This CDR3 is CASSLLGQDTQYF. The part of the CDR3 DNA that was read is TGTGCTAGCAGTTTACTGGGCCAAGACACCCAGTAC.

Concerning this clone itself: These gene names are mouse names. The read halts 1 residue ahead of the CDR3 end, with the missing end drawn from the germline J gene. The rearrangement links TRBV20 to TRBJ2-3; D possibly corresponds to TRBD1 (5 bases). V lost 2 bases to trimming and J lost 2 bases, with 8 bases between them. The CDR3 spans 13 residues. Germline V gene lookup returns CDR1 GFQATS and CDR2 STVNSAI. Partial CDR3 DNA: TGTGGTGCTAGGTCGGACAATGCAGAAACGCTGTAT. Its translation is CGARSDNAETLY. In full, the CDR3 reads CGARSDNAETLYF.